One TCR beta chain is described in this entry. These data come from a study of blood T cell repertoires in COVID-19. Study information: The United States, Italy and Spain provided the acute and convalescent COVID-19 samples. Nucleic acid was either cDNA or gDNA, and it came from T cells, B-cell-depleted T cells, or PBMCs.

In the authors' methods: Nucleated cell number was recorded as an estimate derived from reference gene primer amplification. Libraries were prepared by immunoSEQ multiplex PCR; TCRdb keeps only in-frame clonotypes and omits some of them. From that table come the V and J calls and clone size; the DNA was used to work out D and trimming. The sample has some 310,000 clones; about nine tenths are singletons. J lost 3 bases, V lost 10 bases, and 6 bases had no gene match. Germline lookup yields CDR1 MRHNA and CDR2 SNTAGT. This CDR3 contains 12 residues. The source is a man in his fifties or sixties with active or convalescent COVID-19. The sample comprised peripheral blood. V usage is TRBV6-4 and J usage is TRBJ2-7; 7 nucleotides align to TRBD1. The CDR3 nucleotides read TGTGCCAAAACGGGACAGCGCTACGAGCAGTACTTC. Amino acid sequence: CAKTGQRYEQYF.